The clone carrying this T cell receptor beta chain turned up a few times. The target antigen is unknown. The record originates from a study of identical twins. Germline V CDR1 and CDR2: MNHNS, SASEGT. The CDR3 covers 14 residues. V shed 5 bases, J shed 4 bases, and the junction held 7 bases outside the gene matches. TCRdb processed the 5' RACE reads anew with MiXCR; each CDR3 protein has one entry. The sample has about 690,000 distinct CDR3 sequences; around 6% are singletons. Whole-study findings and limits: Twins' surplus sharing was weaker for beta out-of-frame sequences. The models gave estimates that fell short of the out-of-frame TCR alpha sharing seen in monozygotic twins. Sequences that were out-of-frame, alpha and twin-shared displayed an excess of low generation probability.

The source is a young man in good health. Sequencing was done on a sample of naive T cells sorted from blood. The V and J genes are TRBV6-1 and TRBJ2-7, with TRBD1 identical over 8 bases. The CDR3 reads CASSRGDRIYEQYF. CDR3 coding DNA: TGTGCCAGCAGTCGCGGGGACAGGATATACGAGCAGTACTTC.